This T cell receptor (beta chain) was recorded in a study of cytomegalovirus exposure and HLA in healthy donors. The wider study: Earlier results showed approximately 110 million unique TCR beta sequences derived from about 179 million T cells. Study observations and caveats: In a later analysis, at a false discovery rate of 0.05, about 17,000 TCR beta sequences matched HLA alleles. CMV serostatus was the only immune exposure information that was available.

About this clone: The antigen is undetermined.

Looked up from germline, CDR1 is SGHNT and CDR2 is YENEEA. V shed 5 bases and J 6 bases; nucleotides not matched to a gene: 7. This CDR3 is built from 13 residues. A multiplex PCR was run with 60 Vbeta primers and 13 Jbeta primers. The data were produced by immunoSEQ multiplex PCR, yet TCRdb's version contains in-frame clones alone and is incomplete. The data show 150,000 to 200,000 clones, roughly 70% seen once. This clonotype originated in a woman aged 25 to 39 in good health and CMV-seronegative. The rearrangement links TRBV11-3 to TRBJ2-7, with 7 bases that match TRBD1. The sample comprised PBMCs. The DNA of the CDR3 is TGTGCCAGCAGCCTAGGGACAGTCGGCGAGCAGTACTTC. Translating gives CASSLGTVGEQYF.